The 27 T cell receptor beta chains below come from one sample, sequenced in a study of blood T cell repertoires in COVID-19. Libraries were prepared by immunoSEQ multiplex PCR; TCRdb keeps only in-frame clonotypes and omits some of them. This sample has about 120,000 clones, with about 86% found just once. The sequencing sample was made of peripheral blood. All receptors come from a woman in her fifties or sixties with acute or convalescent COVID-19.

The J gene is TRBJ1-2, the V gene TRBV3-1 (or the pseudogene TRBV3-2); D ambiguous. Germline CDR1 and CDR2: LGHDT and YNNKEL (reference sequence). The CDR3 sequence is 13 residues long. V was pared by 0 bases and J by 4 bases, with 6 bases between. The CDR3 DNA reads TGTGCCAGCAGCCAAGAATCAGGCTATGGCTACACCTTC. Protein: CASSQESGYGYTF.

This chain connects TRBV6-5 to TRBJ1-6, with TRBD1 identical over 7 bases. J gave up 14 bases and V 2 bases, and 15 bases lay outside the gene matches. Germline-derived CDR1 and CDR2 are MNHEY and SVGAGI. The CDR3 is 16 residues long. The CDR3 nucleotides read TGTGCCAGCAGTTACACGGCGCTTGGGACAGCCTCTTCCCTCCACTTT. The encoded protein is CASSYTALGTASSLHF.

This clone has a handful of counts. The chain couples TRBV27 to TRBJ2-7, with D unresolved. The V gene lost 1 base and the J gene lost 0 bases, with 7 bases spanning the gap. The length of the CDR3 is 14 residues. Looked up from germline, CDR1 is MNHEY and CDR2 is SMNVEV (reference sequence). The CDR3 coding sequence is TGTGCCAGCAGTTTATTGCTAGGCTCCTACGAGCAGTACTTC. Translation: CASSLLLGSYEQYF.

This clone appeared a single time. CDR3 region: CASNSGEGSRTEAFF. The CDR3 bases are TGTGCCAGCAACTCCGGGGAGGGGTCGAGGACTGAAGCTTTCTTT. The gene calls are TRBV11-3 and TRBJ1-1, with a weak D call TRBD1 (5 bases). The CDR3 covers 15 residues. Germline V gene lookup returns CDR1 SGHNT and CDR2 YENEEA. The ends were cut back, 7 bases at V and 5 bases at J, with 20 bases in the middle.

The chain links TRBV6-2 or TRBV6-3 to TRBJ2-2, with TRBD2 matching over 10 bases. The CDR3 consists of 15 residues. The germline V gene encodes CDR1 MNHEY and CDR2 SVGEGT. The V segment lost 5 bases and the J segment 5 bases; nucleotides outside the gene matches: 5. CDR3: CASSLAGVWTGELFF. The CDR3 DNA follows: TGTGCCAGCAGTCTAGCGGGAGTGTGGACCGGGGAGCTGTTTTTT.

This clone was recorded only once. The chain has TRBV15 and TRBJ2-3; TRBD2 aligns across 13 bases. V shed 3 bases, J shed 4 bases, and the junction held 10 bases outside the gene matches. Per germline, CDR1 LNHNV and CDR2 YYDKDF (reference sequence). The CDR3 is made up of 18 amino acids. CDR3 in DNA: TGTGCCACCAGCAGCCCAAGGCGGGGACTAGCGGGATCAGATACGCAGTATTTT. It specifies CATSSPRRGLAGSDTQYF.

The gene calls are TRBV27 and TRBJ1-1, with D perhaps matching TRBD1 (6 bases). Germline V gives CDR1 MNHEY, CDR2 SMNVEV (reference sequence). Trimming stripped 6 bases from V and 1 base from J, with 18 bases between. CDR3 length equals 16 residues. CDR3 amino acids: CASSTLGGRQNTEAFF. CDR3 coding DNA: TGTGCCAGCAGCACCCTTGGGGGCAGACAGAACACTGAAGCTTTCTTT.

J is TRBJ1-4 and V is TRBV11-3, with no clear D. Trimming removed 1 base from V and 6 bases from J, with 3 bases in between. The CDR3 has 12 amino acids. Germline V CDR1 and CDR2: SGHNT, YENEEA. The CDR3 DNA reads TGTGCCAGCAGCTTAGCGGATGAAAAACTGTTTTTT. Translated, it gives CASSLADEKLFF.

J is TRBJ1-2 and V is TRBV7-2, with D perhaps TRBD1 (5 bases). Trimming removed 1 base from V and 8 bases from J, with 11 bases in between. Germline V gene lookup returns CDR1 SGHTA and CDR2 FQGNSA. The CDR3 is made up of 13 amino acids. CDR3 sequence: CASSLDQGGGYTF. In DNA, the CDR3 is TGTGCCAGCAGCTTAGACCAGGGCGGCGGCTACACCTTC.

A few counts support this clone. The V gene is TRBV29-1, the J gene TRBJ1-2, with 8 bases fitting TRBD1. The CDR3 totals 14 residues. J was trimmed by 5 bases and V by 4 bases; bases with no gene match: 9. The germline CDR1 and CDR2 sequences are SQVTM and ANQGSEA. The CDR3 region has the DNA TGCAGCGTTGTTTCGACAGGGGTGAAATATGGCTACACCTTC. Its protein product is CSVVSTGVKYGYTF.

The chain has TRBV7-2 and TRBJ1-1, with a tentative D call TRBD1 (5 bases). V lost 3 bases, J lost 1 base, and 9 bases lay in between. This CDR3 spans 14 amino acids. CDR1 SGHTA and CDR2 FQGNSA come from the germline V gene. CDR3 DNA sequence: TGTGCCAGCAGCTTTTCGGGGGGGAACACTGAAGCTTTCTTT. This translates into CASSFSGGNTEAFF.

This chain uses TRBV4-1 with TRBJ2-5; 7 bases map to TRBD2. Looked up from germline, CDR1 is MGHRA and CDR2 is YSYEKL. The trim removed 0 bases at V and 2 bases at J, leaving 9 bases unmatched. CDR3 length: 17 amino acids. The CDR3 DNA sequence: TGCGCCAGCAGCCAAGAGGGGAGCGGGAATACACAAGAGACCCAGTACTTC. Its protein is CASSQEGSGNTQETQYF.

The chain recombines TRBV14 with TRBJ1-2; maybe TRBD1 (6 bases). This CDR3 is built from 13 residues. The germline V gene encodes CDR1 SGHDN and CDR2 FVKESK. V dropped 4 bases and J dropped 8 bases, with 14 bases sitting between them. CDR3 bases: TGTGCCAGCAGCCGAATGCAGGGGCGGGGCTACACCTTC. Amino acids: CASSRMQGRGYTF.

The chain has TRBV5-1 and TRBJ2-4; 11 nucleotides line up with TRBD2. The junction had 6 bases not matched to a gene; V was cut back by 1 base and J by 0 bases. There are 18 residues in the CDR3. From germline, CDR1 is SGHRS and CDR2 YFSETQ. The CDR3 sequence is CASSLTSGGFVAKNIQYF. For the CDR3, the DNA is TGCGCCAGCAGCTTGACTAGCGGGGGTTTCGTAGCCAAAAACATTCAGTACTTC.

The chain has TRBV9 and TRBJ1-2; TRBD1 aligns across 7 bases. In germline, CDR1 is SGDLS, CDR2 YYNGEE. The CDR3 covers 14 residues. V was clipped by 1 base and J by 8 bases; unmatched bases: 8. The CDR3 DNA is TGTGCCAGCAGCGTAACTGGCAGGGGGGAGGGCTACACCTTC. It translates to CASSVTGRGEGYTF.

The chain combines TRBV10-3 with TRBJ1-4; D is uncertain. The length of the CDR3 is 14 residues. Germline CDR1 and CDR2: ENHRY and SYGVKD. Trimming stripped 2 bases from V and 4 bases from J, with 8 bases between. CDR3 loop: CAISERSVNEKLFF. DNA of the CDR3: TGTGCCATCAGTGAGAGATCGGTTAATGAAAAACTGTTTTTT.

The chain joins TRBV19 to TRBJ1-5; tentatively, D is TRBD1 (6 bases). The CDR3 is made up of 15 amino acids. Trimming left V 4 bases short and J 2 bases short, with 12 bases between. The germline V gene has CDR1 LNHDA and CDR2 SQIVND (reference sequence). This CDR3 reads CASSTRGAGNQPQHF. In DNA form, the CDR3 reads TGTGCCAGTAGTACCCGGGGGGCGGGCAATCAGCCCCAGCATTTT.

This chain joins TRBV5-1 and TRBJ1-1; D possibly corresponds to TRBD1 (5 bases). V was trimmed by 0 bases and J by 1 base, leaving 7 bases between them. The CDR3 runs 14 residues. CDR1 and CDR2 (germline): SGHRS, YFSETQ. The CDR3 DNA follows: TGCGCCAGCAGCTTGGCAGGGCAGAACACTGAAGCTTTCTTT. Translating it yields CASSLAGQNTEAFF.

V is TRBV5-1 and J is TRBJ2-3; D possibly corresponds to TRBD2 (6 bases). The CDR3 length is 15 residues. The V gene's germline CDR1 is SGHRS and CDR2 YFSETQ. Trimming took off 2 bases at V and 1 base at J, with 11 bases between the two ends. Here the CDR3 DNA reads TGCGCCAGCAGCTTCGGAGGGATGGGCACAGATACGCAGTATTTT. This encodes CASSFGGMGTDTQYF.

The CDR3 nucleotides read TGTGCCAGCAGCGACGGGACTAGCGGGGGAGCCGGGGAGCTGTTTTTT. It encodes CASSDGTSGGAGELFF. The chain employs TRBV9 and TRBJ2-2; 14 bases line up with TRBD2. The germline CDR1 and CDR2 sequences are SGDLS and YYNGEE. CDR3 length: 16 amino acids. V shed 3 bases and J 6 bases; nucleotides not matched to a gene: 4.

A few counts support this clone. The chain is built from TRBV4-3 and TRBJ1-6; perhaps TRBD1 as D (5 bases). Germline V gene sequence: CDR1 LGHNA, CDR2 YSLEER. The V and J ends lost 1 base and 9 bases respectively, with 13 bases between them. The CDR3 is 15 residues long. CDR3 coding DNA: TGCGCCAGCAGCCAAGGGAACCAGGGAACTTCACCCCTCCACTTT. Amino acid sequence: CASSQGNQGTSPLHF.

The gene calls are TRBV29-1 and TRBJ1-2; D might be TRBD1 (6 bases). The CDR3 extends over 13 amino acids. Trimming stripped 5 bases from V and 4 bases from J, with 14 bases between. Germline CDR1 SQVTM, CDR2 ANQGSEA. The CDR3 region is CSVRATGLYGYTF. The CDR3, as DNA: TGCAGCGTTAGAGCGACAGGACTCTATGGCTACACCTTC.

The table lists this clone with a few counts. The chain is built from TRBV7-2 and TRBJ2-5; TRBD2 matches at 10 bases. Germline-derived CDR1 and CDR2 are SGHTA and FQGNSA. The CDR3 is made up of 14 amino acids. Trimming at V came to 4 bases and at J to 4 bases, leaving 3 bases not matched to a gene. Here the CDR3 DNA reads TGTGCCAGCAGCTCGGGACTAGCGCGAGAGACCCAGTACTTC. Translated: CASSSGLARETQYF.

This clone was picked up one time. V and J are TRBV4-1 and TRBJ1-2; 9 positions agree with TRBD1. The V segment lost 4 bases and the J segment 6 bases; nucleotides outside the gene matches: 15. CDR3 length: 17 residues. Germline V gene sequence: CDR1 MGHRA, CDR2 YSYEKL. CDR3 nucleotides: TGCGCCAGCAGCCCGGGGACAGGGCTTAACCGGATGGATGGCTACACCTTC. It encodes CASSPGTGLNRMDGYTF.

The genes are TRBV19 and TRBJ2-3; TRBD2 matches at 16 bases. Trimming cost V 4 bases and J 0 bases; bases outside gene matches: 10. Looked up from germline, CDR1 is LNHDA and CDR2 is SQIVND (reference sequence). This CDR3 comprises 20 residues. CDR3 loop: CASSTYGTSGGAASTDTQYF. The CDR3, as DNA: TGTGCCAGTAGTACCTACGGGACTAGCGGGGGGGCTGCTAGCACAGATACGCAGTATTTT.

This clone is a singleton in its sample. This sequence joins TRBV30 and TRBJ1-3, with no clear D. Trimming took 0 bases from V and 0 from J, leaving 3 bases between them. From germline, CDR1 is GTSNPN and CDR2 SVGIG (reference sequence). The CDR3 has 13 residues. CDR3 loop: CAWSVHSGNTIYF. CDR3 nucleotide sequence: TGTGCCTGGAGTGTACACTCTGGAAACACCATATATTTT. Full variable domain (remainder filled in from reference TRBV30 and TRBJ1-3): SQTIHQWPATLVQPVGSPLSLECTVEGTSNPNLYWYRQAAGRGLQLLFYSVGIGQISSEVPQNLSASRPQDRQFILSSKKLLLSDSGFYLCAWSVHSGNTIYFGEGSWLTVV.

This chain connects TRBV11-2 to TRBJ2-3; 11 bases are shared with TRBD2. Germline V lookup: CDR1 SGHAT, CDR2 FQNNGV. Trimming took 3 bases from V and 2 from J; bases not matched to a gene: 4. CDR3 length equals 16 residues. The CDR3 sequence is CASSFSGRASTDTQYF. CDR3 in DNA: TGTGCCAGCAGCTTTAGCGGGAGGGCCTCCACAGATACGCAGTATTTT.